This T cell receptor (beta chain) was sequenced in a study of blood T cells in healthy people across ages. Study summary: Using template switching, researchers captured about one barcoded beta molecule for each two T cells.

This clonotype was seen a handful of times. The target antigen is unknown. This CDR3 comprises 15 residues. The germline CDR1 and CDR2 sequences are LGHDT and YNNKEL (reference sequence). Trimming cost V 1 base and J 2 bases; bases outside gene matches: 5. Findings of the study overall: Comparison with aged donors showed that long-lived donors had more naive CD4+ cells and higher diversity.

Together with a sample-barcoded 5' primer, a J-beta primer mix was included in a second PCR lasting about 6 to 11 cycles. TCRdb recomputed calls from the 5' RACE reads with MiXCR, one row per CDR3 protein. Of roughly 800,000 distinct CDR3 sequences listed, 25% are singletons. These data were also reused for a study on T cells of mothers and their children. That source adds: The study obtained over 8 million TCR beta CDR3 reads per mother and around 3 million per child.

The sequence was obtained from a boy between 10 and 17 years old in good health. The sequenced sample was blood. This sequence joins TRBV3-1 and TRBJ2-7, with 7 bases aligning to TRBD1. Here the CDR3 DNA reads TGTGCCAGCAGCCAAGTGTGGACAGGCCCCTACGAGCAGTACTTC. This sequence encodes CASSQVWTGPYEQYF.